These T cell receptor beta chains were read from a single sample in a study of T cell responses to AZD1222 COVID-19 vaccine. Clones were sequenced by immunoSEQ multiplex PCR, and TCRdb holds only the in-frame ones, with some missing. This table holds 140,000 or so clones, roughly 88% found once. Sample: peripheral blood, taken 28 days after the second dose of the MenACWY control vaccine. Receptors originate from an adult who received the MenACWY meningococcal vaccine as a control. Both conserved end residues are part of each CDR3. Fields, in order: J gene, clone size, V gene, D gene, CDR3 protein, CDR3 DNA. D genes are given only for firm matches. Rows may omit the clone size; those that give it use once, few, many or a size class.

j_call: TRBJ2-3
clone_size: NA
v_call: TRBV7-3
d_call: NA
cdr3_aa: CASSLGGGGTDTQYF
cdr3_nt: TGTGCCAGCAGCTTAGGAGGGGGCGGCACAGATACGCAGTATTTT

j_call: TRBJ1-5
clone_size: NA
v_call: TRBV19
d_call: TRBD1
cdr3_aa: CASSIRGRDEQPQHF
cdr3_nt: TGTGCCAGTAGTATCAGGGGGCGCGATGAACAGCCCCAGCATTTT

j_call: TRBJ2-7
clone_size: NA
v_call: TRBV7-2
d_call: NA
cdr3_aa: CASSLHALSSYEQYF
cdr3_nt: TGTGCCAGCAGCTTACACGCTTTAAGCTCCTACGAGCAGTACTTC

j_call: TRBJ1-1
clone_size: NA
v_call: TRBV6-2/TRBV6-3
d_call: NA
cdr3_aa: CASSYAGRNTEAFF
cdr3_nt: TGTGCCAGCAGTTACGCGGGCAGAAACACTGAAGCTTTCTTT

j_call: TRBJ2-1
clone_size: NA
v_call: TRBV7-9
d_call: NA
cdr3_aa: CASLLVNEQFF
cdr3_nt: TGTGCCAGCCTTCTCGTCAATGAGCAGTTCTTC

j_call: TRBJ2-5
clone_size: NA
v_call: TRBV6-1
d_call: TRBD2
cdr3_aa: CASSGGWGGRGETQYF
cdr3_nt: TGTGCCAGCAGTGGGGGTTGGGGCGGGAGAGGAGAGACCCAGTACTTC

j_call: TRBJ2-3
clone_size: NA
v_call: TRBV6-6
d_call: NA
cdr3_aa: CASSYSGGEIDTQYF
cdr3_nt: TGTGCCAGCAGTTACTCTGGAGGGGAGATAGATACGCAGTATTTT

j_call: TRBJ1-6
clone_size: NA
v_call: TRBV28
d_call: TRBD1
cdr3_aa: CASITGVDSPLHF
cdr3_nt: TGTGCCAGCATTACAGGGGTGGATTCACCCCTCCACTTT

j_call: TRBJ1-1
clone_size: NA
v_call: TRBV7-9
d_call: TRBD1
cdr3_aa: CASSLGTGGPEAFF
cdr3_nt: TGTGCCAGCAGCTTAGGAACAGGGGGGCCTGAAGCTTTCTTT

j_call: TRBJ1-1
clone_size: NA
v_call: TRBV7-9
d_call: NA
cdr3_aa: CASTSTGRLMNTEAFF
cdr3_nt: TGTGCCAGCACCTCAACGGGGCGTCTCATGAACACTGAAGCTTTCTTT

j_call: TRBJ1-5
clone_size: once
v_call: TRBV7-9
d_call: NA
cdr3_aa: CASSWDHQPQHF
cdr3_nt: TGTGCCAGCAGTTGGGATCATCAGCCCCAGCATTTT

j_call: TRBJ1-1
clone_size: once
v_call: TRBV3-1/TRBV3-2
d_call: NA
cdr3_aa: CASSQTVNTEAFF
cdr3_nt: TGTGCCAGCAGCCAAACAGTGAACACTGAAGCTTTCTTT

j_call: TRBJ1-2
clone_size: NA
v_call: TRBV5-4
d_call: TRBD1
cdr3_aa: CASSLWTGDQNGYTF
cdr3_nt: TGTGCCAGCAGCTTGTGGACAGGGGATCAAAATGGCTACACCTTC

j_call: TRBJ2-2
clone_size: NA
v_call: TRBV7-9
d_call: NA
cdr3_aa: CASSGRTGELFF
cdr3_nt: TGTGCCAGCAGCGGTAGGACCGGGGAGCTGTTTTTT

j_call: TRBJ1-1
clone_size: NA
v_call: TRBV11-3
d_call: NA
cdr3_aa: CASSLEPSTEAFF
cdr3_nt: TGTGCCAGCAGCTTAGAACCGAGCACTGAAGCTTTCTTT

j_call: TRBJ2-3
clone_size: NA
v_call: TRBV5-4
d_call: NA
cdr3_aa: CASSRGSQGSSTDTQYF
cdr3_nt: TGTGCCAGCAGCCGAGGCTCCCAGGGAAGTAGCACAGATACGCAGTATTTT

j_call: TRBJ1-1
clone_size: NA
v_call: TRBV28
d_call: NA
cdr3_aa: CASSTRGHQNTEAFF
cdr3_nt: TGTGCCAGCAGTACGAGGGGACACCAGAACACTGAAGCTTTCTTT

j_call: TRBJ2-1
clone_size: NA
v_call: TRBV12-3/TRBV12-4
d_call: NA
cdr3_aa: CASSRPEGQQFF
cdr3_nt: TGTGCCAGCAGTCGCCCTGAGGGACAGCAGTTCTTC

j_call: TRBJ1-1
clone_size: NA
v_call: TRBV30
d_call: NA
cdr3_aa: CAWSVQGGAEAFF
cdr3_nt: TGTGCCTGGAGTGTACAGGGAGGTGCTGAAGCTTTCTTT

j_call: TRBJ1-1
clone_size: NA
v_call: TRBV19
d_call: NA
cdr3_aa: CASNPLQSPMNTEAFF
cdr3_nt: TGTGCCAGTAACCCCCTACAATCCCCAATGAACACTGAAGCTTTCTTT

j_call: TRBJ2-2
clone_size: once
v_call: TRBV2
d_call: TRBD1
cdr3_aa: CASSPRTGSTGELFF
cdr3_nt: TGTGCCAGCAGCCCGAGGACAGGGAGCACCGGGGAGCTGTTTTTT

j_call: TRBJ1-4
clone_size: NA
v_call: TRBV7-2
d_call: NA
cdr3_aa: CASSNRPGEKLFF
cdr3_nt: TGTGCCAGCAGTAACCGACCTGGGGAAAAACTGTTTTTT

j_call: TRBJ1-6
clone_size: once
v_call: TRBV9
d_call: TRBD1
cdr3_aa: CASSPRAGGYNSPLHF
cdr3_nt: TGTGCCAGCAGCCCCCGGGCAGGGGGCTATAATTCACCCCTCCACTTT

j_call: TRBJ2-3
clone_size: once
v_call: TRBV6-2/TRBV6-3
d_call: TRBD2
cdr3_aa: CASSRLAGAQDTQYF
cdr3_nt: TGTGCCAGCAGCCGACTAGCGGGAGCCCAAGATACGCAGTATTTT

j_call: TRBJ2-7
clone_size: NA
v_call: TRBV25-1
d_call: TRBD2
cdr3_aa: CASTDGTSGTYEQYF
cdr3_nt: TGTGCCAGCACCGACGGGACTAGCGGAACCTACGAGCAGTACTTC

j_call: TRBJ2-3
clone_size: few
v_call: TRBV6-6
d_call: NA
cdr3_aa: CASSLGPQADTQYF
cdr3_nt: TGTGCCAGCAGTTTGGGACCTCAGGCAGATACGCAGTATTTT

j_call: TRBJ2-7
clone_size: NA
v_call: TRBV7-9
d_call: NA
cdr3_aa: CASSLPLRYEQYF
cdr3_nt: TGTGCCAGCAGCTTACCTTTACGGTACGAGCAGTACTTC

j_call: TRBJ1-5
clone_size: few
v_call: TRBV7-2
d_call: NA
cdr3_aa: CASSYLTSNQPQHF
cdr3_nt: TGTGCCAGCAGCTACCTGACAAGCAATCAGCCCCAGCATTTT

j_call: TRBJ1-6
clone_size: many
v_call: TRBV2
d_call: TRBD1
cdr3_aa: CASSPTGGRSPLHF
cdr3_nt: TGTGCCAGCAGTCCGACAGGGGGGCGTTCACCCCTCCACTTT

j_call: TRBJ1-2
clone_size: NA
v_call: TRBV24-1
d_call: TRBD1
cdr3_aa: CATSEPGQGVYGYTF
cdr3_nt: TGTGCCACCAGTGAGCCGGGACAGGGGGTCTATGGCTACACCTTC

j_call: TRBJ1-2
clone_size: NA
v_call: TRBV7-2
d_call: NA
cdr3_aa: CASSKTSGTNYGYTF
cdr3_nt: TGTGCCAGCAGCAAGACTTCAGGGACTAACTATGGCTACACCTTC

j_call: TRBJ2-3
clone_size: NA
v_call: TRBV15
d_call: TRBD2
cdr3_aa: CATRKGLAEYTDTQYF
cdr3_nt: TGTGCCACCAGGAAGGGACTAGCAGAGTACACAGATACGCAGTATTTT

j_call: TRBJ1-1
clone_size: NA
v_call: TRBV27
d_call: NA
cdr3_aa: CASSLKSHTEAFF
cdr3_nt: TGTGCCAGCAGCTTAAAGTCGCACACTGAAGCTTTCTTT

j_call: TRBJ2-7
clone_size: NA
v_call: TRBV5-1
d_call: TRBD1
cdr3_aa: CASSLNRGNYEQYF
cdr3_nt: TGCGCCAGCAGCTTGAACAGGGGAAACTACGAGCAGTACTTC

j_call: TRBJ2-5
clone_size: once
v_call: TRBV6-5
d_call: TRBD2
cdr3_aa: CASSYTLAGQETQYF
cdr3_nt: TGTGCCAGCAGTTACACCCTAGCGGGACAAGAGACCCAGTACTTC

j_call: TRBJ1-3
clone_size: NA
v_call: TRBV19
d_call: NA
cdr3_aa: CASRGTGNSGNTIYF
cdr3_nt: TGTGCCAGTCGGGGGACGGGAAACTCTGGAAACACCATATATTTT

j_call: TRBJ1-2
clone_size: NA
v_call: TRBV7-2
d_call: NA
cdr3_aa: CASSLIGGSNYGYTF
cdr3_nt: TGTGCCAGCAGCTTAATTGGCGGTTCTAACTATGGCTACACCTTC

j_call: TRBJ1-1
clone_size: NA
v_call: TRBV9
d_call: TRBD1
cdr3_aa: CASSTLGQGGTEAFF
cdr3_nt: TGTGCCAGCAGCACCTTGGGACAGGGTGGCACTGAAGCTTTCTTT

j_call: TRBJ1-3
clone_size: NA
v_call: TRBV2
d_call: NA
cdr3_aa: CASSVWGAGNTIYF
cdr3_nt: TGTGCCAGCAGTGTTTGGGGGGCTGGAAACACCATATATTTT

j_call: TRBJ2-1
clone_size: NA
v_call: TRBV7-7
d_call: TRBD2
cdr3_aa: CASSLFSGRADEQFF
cdr3_nt: TGTGCTAGCAGCTTGTTTAGCGGGAGAGCCGATGAGCAGTTCTTC

j_call: TRBJ1-6
clone_size: NA
v_call: TRBV4-2
d_call: TRBD1
cdr3_aa: CASSLGTGGSSPLHF
cdr3_nt: TGTGCCAGCAGCCTGGGGACAGGGGGTTCTTCACCCCTCCACTTT

j_call: TRBJ1-6
clone_size: NA
v_call: TRBV5-1
d_call: NA
cdr3_aa: CASSLEGGNSPLHF
cdr3_nt: TGCGCCAGCAGCTTGGAGGGTGGCAATTCACCCCTCCACTTT

j_call: TRBJ2-1
clone_size: NA
v_call: TRBV6-4
d_call: NA
cdr3_aa: CASSDGQGRNEQFF
cdr3_nt: TGTGCCAGCAGTGATGGGCAGGGAAGGAATGAGCAGTTCTTC

j_call: TRBJ2-1
clone_size: NA
v_call: TRBV9
d_call: NA
cdr3_aa: CASSFQGHYNEQFF
cdr3_nt: TGTGCCAGCAGCTTTCAGGGACACTACAATGAGCAGTTCTTC

j_call: TRBJ2-1
clone_size: NA
v_call: TRBV13
d_call: NA
cdr3_aa: CASSRDTSYNEQFF
cdr3_nt: TGTGCCAGCAGCCGGGACACCTCCTACAATGAGCAGTTCTTC

j_call: TRBJ1-2
clone_size: few
v_call: TRBV5-1
d_call: TRBD1
cdr3_aa: CASSQTGTSAYGYTF
cdr3_nt: TGCGCCAGCAGCCAGACAGGGACTTCGGCCTATGGCTACACCTTC

j_call: TRBJ1-2
clone_size: NA
v_call: TRBV9
d_call: TRBD1
cdr3_aa: CASSVGVGQTIANYGYTF
cdr3_nt: TGTGCCAGCAGCGTAGGAGTGGGACAGACAATAGCTAACTATGGCTACACCTTC

j_call: TRBJ1-4
clone_size: NA
v_call: TRBV28
d_call: NA
cdr3_aa: CASSLISAWEKLFF
cdr3_nt: TGTGCCAGCAGTTTAATCAGTGCTTGGGAAAAACTGTTTTTT

j_call: TRBJ1-5
clone_size: once
v_call: TRBV6-2/TRBV6-3
d_call: NA
cdr3_aa: CASSSRTARNQPQHF
cdr3_nt: TGTGCCAGCAGTTCAAGGACAGCCCGCAATCAGCCCCAGCATTTT

j_call: TRBJ2-1
clone_size: NA
v_call: TRBV6-5
d_call: NA
cdr3_aa: CASSPRASYNEQFF
cdr3_nt: TGTGCCAGCAGTCCACGGGCCTCCTACAATGAGCAGTTCTTC

j_call: TRBJ2-7
clone_size: once
v_call: TRBV14
d_call: TRBD1
cdr3_aa: CASSPLGTGRFYEQYF
cdr3_nt: TGTGCCAGCAGCCCCTTAGGGACAGGGCGATTCTACGAGCAGTACTTC

j_call: TRBJ1-4
clone_size: once
v_call: TRBV7-9
d_call: NA
cdr3_aa: CASSLAGNEKLFF
cdr3_nt: TGTGCCAGCAGCTTAGCCGGTAATGAAAAACTGTTTTTT

j_call: TRBJ1-4
clone_size: NA
v_call: TRBV19
d_call: NA
cdr3_aa: CASRPPGARREKLFF
cdr3_nt: TGTGCCAGTAGGCCCCCGGGGGCGAGAAGAGAAAAACTGTTTTTT

j_call: TRBJ1-5
clone_size: NA
v_call: TRBV3-1/TRBV3-2
d_call: NA
cdr3_aa: CASSQGDAQPQHF
cdr3_nt: TGTGCCAGCAGCCAAGGGGACGCACAGCCCCAGCATTTT

j_call: TRBJ2-5
clone_size: NA
v_call: TRBV5-5
d_call: NA
cdr3_aa: CASSLAIGVETQYF
cdr3_nt: TGTGCCAGCAGCTTGGCCATAGGGGTAGAGACCCAGTACTTC